A selection of T cell receptor beta chains follows, all from one sample in a study of blood T cell repertoires in COVID-19. TCRdb's copy holds only in-frame clones and misses some; the assay was immunoSEQ multiplex PCR. The data hold 250,000 to 350,000 clones, with roughly 89% observed a single time. Sample: peripheral blood. All receptors derive from a man aged 30 to 39 with acute or convalescent COVID-19. Each CDR3 is given with its conserved first and last residue. Fields, in order: J gene, V gene, clone size, D gene, CDR3 protein, CDR3 DNA. A D gene is named only where the DNA matches it firmly. Only some rows state a clone size, as once, few, many or a class for expanded clones.

>TRBJ2-7|TRBV28|-|-
CASSLREICEQYF
TGTGCCAGCAGTCTCCGGGAAATCTGTGAGCAGTACTTC
>TRBJ2-3|TRBV18|-|TRBD1
CASSPGTGAVTDTQYF
TGTGCCAGCTCACCGGGGACAGGGGCCGTGACAGATACGCAGTATTTT
>TRBJ1-5|TRBV28|-|TRBD1
CASSRRSQGAKRLNQPQHF
TGTGCCAGCAGCCGTCGGTCACAGGGGGCAAAACGGCTCAATCAGCCCCAGCATTTT
>TRBJ2-3|TRBV10-1|-|-
CASSDRPDTQYF
TGCGCCAGCAGCGACAGACCAGATACGCAGTATTTT
>TRBJ1-2|TRBV28|few|TRBD1
CASSYPGQGFHGYTF
TGTGCCAGCAGTTACCCGGGACAGGGATTTCATGGCTACACCTTC
>TRBJ2-5|TRBV11-2|-|TRBD2
CASSSGLGETQYF
TGTGCCAGCAGCTCAGGACTAGGGGAGACCCAGTACTTC
>TRBJ1-6|TRBV19|-|-
CASSTGHDNSPLHF
TGTGCCAGTAGTACCGGACATGATAATTCACCCCTCCACTTT
>TRBJ1-4|TRBV11-1|-|-
CASSRGANEKLFF
TGTGCCAGCTCGCGGGGAGCTAATGAAAAACTGTTTTTT
>TRBJ2-7|TRBV18|once|-
CASSPRQEISYEQYF
TGTGCCAGCTCACCGAGACAGGAGATCTCCTACGAGCAGTACTTC
>TRBJ2-1|TRBV3-1/TRBV3-2|-|-
CASSQVLGVDEQFF
TGTGCCAGCAGCCAAGTTTTAGGGGTGGATGAGCAGTTCTTC
>TRBJ2-5|TRBV7-9|-|TRBD2
CASSLGLAGAETQYF
TGTGCCAGCAGCTTAGGACTAGCGGGAGCAGAGACCCAGTACTTC
>TRBJ2-3|TRBV4-1|-|TRBD2
CASSQLTSGNTDTQYF
TGCGCCAGCAGCCAACTTACTAGCGGGAACACAGATACGCAGTATTTT
>TRBJ2-7|TRBV10-1|-|TRBD1
CASSEGTGRFSEQYF
TGCGCCAGCAGTGAGGGGACAGGTCGTTTTTCAGAGCAGTACTTC
>TRBJ1-1|TRBV3-1/TRBV3-2|once|TRBD1
CASSQRRQGVLTNTEAFF
TGTGCCAGCAGCCAACGAAGACAGGGGGTTCTCACGAACACTGAAGCTTTCTTT
>TRBJ2-7|TRBV6-5|-|TRBD2
CASSYVGAGAHREQYF
TGTGCCAGCAGTTACGTTGGAGCGGGGGCGCATCGGGAGCAGTACTTC
>TRBJ1-2|TRBV7-2|-|TRBD1
CASSTDRANGYTF
TGTGCCAGCAGTACGGACAGGGCGAATGGCTACACCTTC
>TRBJ2-3|TRBV19|-|TRBD1
CASQNRGLGTDTQYF
TGTGCCAGCCAGAACAGGGGTTTAGGCACAGATACGCAGTATTTT
>TRBJ1-1|TRBV21-1|-|-
CASSRQGAHTEAFF
TGTGCCAGCAGCCGACAGGGGGCTCACACTGAAGCTTTCTTT
>TRBJ1-3|TRBV28|-|TRBD1
CASRSPTGLSTIYF
TGTGCCAGCAGATCCCCGACAGGGTTGAGCACCATATATTTT
>TRBJ2-1|TRBV4-1|-|TRBD2
CASSQGLAGYNEQFF
TGCGCCAGCAGCCAAGGACTAGCCGGTTACAATGAGCAGTTCTTC
>TRBJ2-3|TRBV5-1|-|-
CASSTRKHQTRTDTQYF
TGCGCCAGCAGCACCCGTAAACACCAGACTCGCACAGATACGCAGTATTTT
>TRBJ2-7|TRBV5-1|-|-
CASSFEGFIDNYEQYF
TGCGCCAGCAGCTTCGAAGGTTTCATCGACAACTACGAGCAGTACTTC
>TRBJ2-5|TRBV7-3|few|-
CASSFGSSETQYF
TGTGCCAGCAGCTTTGGTAGCTCTGAGACCCAGTACTTC
>TRBJ2-5|TRBV5-1|-|-
CASSPNGQETQYF
TGCGCCAGCAGCCCAAACGGCCAAGAGACCCAGTACTTC
>TRBJ1-6|TRBV5-6|-|-
CASSFGQPSSYNSPLHF
TGTGCCAGCAGCTTCGGACAGCCGAGCTCCTATAATTCACCCCTCCACTTT
>TRBJ1-1|TRBV2|-|TRBD1
CASRTGLNTEAFF
TGTGCCAGCAGGACAGGGCTGAACACTGAAGCTTTCTTT
>TRBJ2-5|TRBV5-1|-|-
CASSLFGTPQETQYF
TGCGCCAGCAGCCTTTTCGGGACACCCCAAGAGACCCAGTACTTC
>TRBJ1-4|TRBV2|-|-
CASRRAGATNEKLFF
TGTGCCAGCAGAAGAGCAGGGGCAACTAATGAAAAACTGTTTTTT